A selection of T cell receptor beta chains follows, all from one sample in a study of blood T cell repertoires in COVID-19. Sequencing was performed with immunoSEQ multiplex PCR; in TCRdb, only in-frame clones are kept and a portion is missing. This table holds about 430,000 clones, around 87% found once. The specimen sequenced was PBMCs or T cells enriched from blood (not recorded which). The receptors stem from a man aged 25 to 40 who had recovered from COVID-19. Both conserved end residues are part of each CDR3. The D gene is left open where the match is weak.

d_gene: TRBD1
v_gene: TRBV5-1
j_gene: TRBJ1-1
CDR3aa: CASSTSGGGSSEAFF
CDR3nt: TGCGCCAGCAGCACCTCAGGGGGCGGTTCATCTGAAGCTTTCTTT

d_gene: TRBD1
v_gene: TRBV29-1
j_gene: TRBJ2-3
CDR3aa: CSVQPGQGTDTQYF
CDR3nt: TGCAGCGTTCAACCGGGACAGGGCACAGATACGCAGTATTTT

d_gene: NA
v_gene: TRBV10-3
j_gene: TRBJ1-2
CDR3aa: CATTENYGYTF
CDR3nt: TGTGCCACCACGGAGAACTATGGCTACACCTTC

d_gene: NA
v_gene: TRBV5-8
j_gene: TRBJ1-1
CDR3aa: CASSLSYTEAFF
CDR3nt: TGTGCCAGCAGCTTGTCGTACACTGAAGCTTTCTTT

d_gene: TRBD1
v_gene: TRBV5-1
j_gene: TRBJ1-6
CDR3aa: CASSLADRGYSPLHF
CDR3nt: TGCGCCAGCAGCTTGGCCGACAGGGGATATTCACCCCTCCACTTT

d_gene: TRBD1
v_gene: TRBV27
j_gene: TRBJ2-2
CDR3aa: CASSLEQGFTGELFF
CDR3nt: TGTGCCAGCAGTTTGGAACAGGGGTTCACCGGGGAGCTGTTTTTT

d_gene: NA
v_gene: TRBV27
j_gene: TRBJ2-7
CDR3aa: CASSEDRHPSYEQYF
CDR3nt: TGTGCCAGCTCCGAAGACAGGCACCCCTCCTACGAGCAGTACTTC

d_gene: NA
v_gene: TRBV19
j_gene: TRBJ2-2
CDR3aa: CASSIAENTGELFF
CDR3nt: TGTGCCAGTAGTATAGCAGAGAACACCGGGGAGCTGTTTTTT

d_gene: NA
v_gene: TRBV29-1
j_gene: TRBJ1-1
CDR3aa: CSVGDRGNTEAFF
CDR3nt: TGCAGCGTTGGGGATCGGGGGAACACTGAAGCTTTCTTT

d_gene: NA
v_gene: TRBV18
j_gene: TRBJ1-5
CDR3aa: CASSEANQPQHF
CDR3nt: TGTGCCAGCTCCGAGGCGAATCAGCCCCAGCATTTT

d_gene: TRBD1
v_gene: TRBV10-3
j_gene: TRBJ2-3
CDR3aa: CAISAGTGGGTDTQYF
CDR3nt: TGTGCCATCAGCGCCGGGACAGGGGGCGGGACAGATACGCAGTATTTT

d_gene: TRBD2
v_gene: TRBV18
j_gene: TRBJ2-3
CDR3aa: CASSQTSAADTDTQYF
CDR3nt: TGTGCCAGCTCACAAACTAGCGCGGCCGACACAGATACGCAGTATTTT

d_gene: NA
v_gene: TRBV2
j_gene: TRBJ1-6
CDR3aa: CATSSTSVVLPYNSPLHF
CDR3nt: TGTGCCACCAGTTCCACGTCAGTTGTTCTTCCCTATAATTCACCCCTCCACTTT